This TCR beta chain originates from a study of blood T cell repertoires in COVID-19. Sequencing was performed with immunoSEQ multiplex PCR; in TCRdb, only in-frame clones are kept and a portion is missing. The sample lists under 300,000 clones, 88% seen once, with 3% in the top ten. Cohort 3 recovery required two negative PCRs, clearance, or symptom resolution. This CDR3 contains 19 residues. CDR1 is SNHLY and CDR2 is FYNNEI in the germline V gene. Trimming cost V 6 bases and J 3 bases; bases outside gene matches: 17. Sequenced material: PBMCs or T cells enriched from blood (not recorded which). The chain uses TRBV2 and TRBJ1-4; TRBD1 matches 9 bases. The sequence was obtained from a woman between 45 and 60 years old who had recovered from COVID-19. The CDR3 reads CASRGADRGEVAPNEKLFF. The CDR3 DNA follows: TGTGCCAGCAGAGGGGCGGACAGGGGTGAGGTGGCACCTAATGAAAAACTGTTTTTT. Based on the CDR3 plus reference TRBV2 and TRBJ1-4, the full variable domain is EPEVTQTPSHQVTQMGQEVILRCVPISNHLYFYWYRQILGQKVEFLVSFYNNEISEKSEIFDDQFSVERPDGSNFTLKIRSTKLEDSAMYFCASRGADRGEVAPNEKLFFGSGTQLSVL.